A single sample gave rise to the 13 T cell receptor beta chains below, sequenced in a study of T cells in Graves' hyperthyroidism and ophthalmopathy. Researchers amplified the TCR beta CDR3 regions from RNA transcripts. HTBI primers were used for first-round RT-PCR of the TCR CDR3. MiXCR was run by TCRdb on the multiplex PCR reads, yielding one entry per CDR3 protein. Of 330,000 or so distinct CDR3 sequences in the sample, about a sixth are singletons; the top ten hold 15%. The material sequenced was blood. These receptors were collected from a woman in her 40s with Graves' ophthalmopathy.

The chain links TRBV13 to TRBJ1-6; no reliable D call. The CDR3 extends over 12 amino acids. The germline V gene encodes CDR1 PRHDT and CDR2 FYEKMQ (reference sequence). Trimming cost V 4 bases and J 7 bases, with 5 bases left between them. CDR3 in DNA: TGTGCCAGCAGCTCCGCGAATTCACCCCTCCACTTT. Encoded protein: CASSSANSPLHF.

This clonotype was detected many times. J is TRBJ2-7 and V is TRBV30; D is unresolved. The V end was cut by 2 bases, the J end by 2 bases, with 10 bases between. Looked up from germline, CDR1 is GTSNPN and CDR2 is SVGIG (reference sequence). The CDR3 has 13 residues. For the CDR3, the DNA is TGTGCCTGGAGTTACATTATAGCCTACGAGCAGTACTTC. The encoded protein is CAWSYIIAYEQYF.

This clonotype was seen only a few times. The chain links TRBV6-5 to TRBJ2-2, with D possibly being TRBD2 (5 bases). The length of the CDR3 is 14 residues. V was cut by 2 bases and J by 2 bases, with 6 bases left in between. Germline CDR1 MNHEY, CDR2 SVGAGI. The CDR3 DNA sequence: TGTGCCAGCAGTTACGGAGGAAACACCGGGGAGCTGTTTTTT. Translated, it gives CASSYGGNTGELFF.

This sequence joins TRBV7-2 and TRBJ2-5, with D possibly being TRBD1 or TRBD2 (5 bases each). Germline V gene sequence: CDR1 SGHTA, CDR2 FQGNSA. This CDR3 is built from 15 residues. Deletions cut 8 bases from V and 5 bases from J, with 21 bases between. The CDR3: CASSSRLPEGETQYF. The CDR3 region has the DNA TGTGCCAGCTCTTCACGCCTCCCAGAGGGGGAGACCCAGTACTTC.

This clonotype was picked up many times. V is TRBV6-1 and J is TRBJ2-7; D is unresolved. In germline, CDR1 is MNHNS, CDR2 SASEGT. This CDR3 spans 13 amino acids. The V end was cut by 6 bases, the J end by 4 bases, with 13 bases between. CDR3: CASRADYSYEQYF. CDR3 DNA: TGTGCCAGCAGGGCGGATTACAGTTACGAGCAGTACTTC.

The V call is TRBV5-1, the J call TRBJ1-2, with TRBD1 as a possible D gene (5 bases). Germline values: CDR1 SGHRS, CDR2 YFSETQ. The CDR3 loop spans 14 amino acids. V was trimmed by 1 base and J by 7 bases, leaving 14 bases between them. CDR3 bases: TGCGCCAGCAGCTTGCTCAGGGATCCCCTTGGCTACACCTTC. Protein product: CASSLLRDPLGYTF.

This clonotype was found many times. The DNA of the CDR3 is TGTGCCAGCAGTTACTCAAGGGGCTGGTCAGAATACAACTCTGGGGCCAACGTCCTGACTTTC. Protein product: CASSYSRGWSEYNSGANVLTF. This chain uses TRBV6-5 with TRBJ2-6; TRBD1 is a possible D gene (5 bases). Germline V CDR1 and CDR2: MNHEY, SVGAGI. Trimming cost V 0 bases and J 0 bases, with 21 bases left between them. The CDR3 has 21 residues.

At least ten counts were recorded for this clonotype. The chain has TRBV28 and TRBJ1-1; D remains unclear. CDR3 size: 16 residues. Between the trimmed V and J ends, which lost 2 bases and 2 bases, there was a span of 15 bases. Germline-derived CDR1 and CDR2 are MDHEN and SYDVKM. For the CDR3, the DNA is TGTGCCAGCAGTTTAGCGGCGCCCGGGATTAACACTGAAGCTTTCTTT. It is translated as CASSLAAPGINTEAFF.

This clonotype was recorded at least ten times. The chain joins TRBV6-1 to TRBJ2-2, with 11 nucleotides matching TRBD1. The CDR3 consists of 15 residues. V shed 9 bases and J 4 bases; nucleotides not matched to a gene: 7. Germline V gene sequence: CDR1 MNHNS, CDR2 SASEGT. The CDR3 DNA reads TGTGCCAGTTGGGACAGGGGGTACTCCACCGGGGAGCTGTTTTTT. It codes for CASWDRGYSTGELFF.

This clonotype has ten or more counts. The chain joins TRBV19 to TRBJ2-7; TRBD2 aligns across 7 bases. Germline lookup yields CDR1 LNHDA and CDR2 SQIVND (reference sequence). The length of the CDR3 is 14 residues. The V and J ends lost 5 bases and 5 bases, in that order; junction bases with no gene match: 9. DNA for the CDR3: TGTGCCAGTAGTCCCCAGCGGGATTGGCACGAGCAGTACTTC. Amino acid sequence: CASSPQRDWHEQYF.

This clonotype was found many times. The chain is built from TRBV28 and TRBJ1-1; unclear D gene. The germline V gene encodes CDR1 MDHEN and CDR2 SYDVKM. V shed 5 bases and J shed 4 bases, with 20 bases lying between them. This CDR3 is built from 16 residues. The CDR3 sequence: CASSPVLIVLSTEAFF. In nucleotides, the CDR3 is TGTGCCAGCAGTCCAGTTCTCATTGTATTGTCCACTGAAGCTTTCTTT.

The sample holds many counts of this clonotype. CDR3 sequence: CASRGDRGKGSHQPQHF. DNA of the CDR3: TGTGCCAGCAGGGGGGACAGGGGGAAAGGGAGTCATCAGCCCCAGCATTTT. V usage is TRBV6-5 and J usage is TRBJ1-5; 11 nucleotides match TRBD1. In germline, CDR1 is MNHEY, CDR2 SVGAGI. Unmatched junction bases numbered 12, after V lost 6 bases and J lost 5 bases. The CDR3 sequence is 17 residues long.

This clonotype was seen at least ten times. The genes are TRBV7-6 and TRBJ2-5; D unclear. CDR1 and CDR2 from the germline V gene are SGHVS and FNYEAQ. CDR3 length: 13 residues. V was trimmed by 1 base and J by 9 bases, leaving 12 bases between them. DNA of the CDR3: TGTGCCAGCAGCTTAGGTCCCCCCGAGGCCCAGTACTTC. It translates to CASSLGPPEAQYF.